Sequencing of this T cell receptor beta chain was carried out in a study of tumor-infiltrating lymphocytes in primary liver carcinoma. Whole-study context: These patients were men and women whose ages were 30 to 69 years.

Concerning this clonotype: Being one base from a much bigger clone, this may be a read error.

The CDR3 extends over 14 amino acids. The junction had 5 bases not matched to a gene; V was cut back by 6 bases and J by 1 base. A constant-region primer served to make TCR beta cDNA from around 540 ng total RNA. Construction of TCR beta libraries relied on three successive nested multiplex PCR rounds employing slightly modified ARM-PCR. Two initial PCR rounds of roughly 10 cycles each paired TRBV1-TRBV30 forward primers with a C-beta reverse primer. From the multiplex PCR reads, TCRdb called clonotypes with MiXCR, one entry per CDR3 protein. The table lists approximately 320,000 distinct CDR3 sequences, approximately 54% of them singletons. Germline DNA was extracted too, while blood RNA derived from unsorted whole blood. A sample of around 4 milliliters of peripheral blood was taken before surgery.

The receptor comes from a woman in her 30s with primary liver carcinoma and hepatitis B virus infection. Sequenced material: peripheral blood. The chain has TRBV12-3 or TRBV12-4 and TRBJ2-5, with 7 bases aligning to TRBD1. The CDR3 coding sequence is TGTGCCAGCAGGGGACAGACTTCCCAAGAGACCCAGTACTTC. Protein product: CASRGQTSQETQYF.